What follows are 28 T cell receptor beta chains derived from one specimen sequenced in a study of T cells in Graves' hyperthyroidism and ophthalmopathy. Amplified TCR beta CDR3 regions derived from RNA transcripts. Initially, a first-round RT-PCR of the TCR CDR3 employed the HTBI primer set. TCRdb passed the multiplex PCR reads through MiXCR, listing each CDR3 protein once. In the table there are hundreds of thousands of distinct CDR3 sequences, 20% to 30% of which are singletons. The sequenced sample consisted of blood. The receptors shown here come from a man aged 45-60 years with Graves' hyperthyroidism.

This clonotype was recorded at least ten times. V and J are TRBV27 and TRBJ1-2, with unresolved D. The V and J ends lost 5 bases and 5 bases respectively, with 12 bases between them. The CDR3 has 13 amino acids. Germline V gene lookup returns CDR1 MNHEY and CDR2 SMNVEV (reference sequence). The CDR3 nucleotides are TGTGCCAGCAGTCTCACATTAAATTATGGCTACACCTTC. This sequence encodes CASSLTLNYGYTF.

There are a few counts of this clonotype. This rearrangement joins TRBV5-1 to TRBJ2-7; TRBD2 agrees at 7 bases. The CDR3 loop spans 15 amino acids. Trimming took 0 bases from V and 2 from J; bases not matched to a gene: 5. Germline assignment: CDR1 SGHRS and CDR2 YFSETQ. CDR3 residues: CASSLELAATYEQYF. The CDR3 coding sequence is TGCGCCAGCAGCTTGGAGCTAGCGGCTACCTACGAGCAGTACTTC.

This rearrangement joins TRBV5-5 to TRBJ1-1; D might be TRBD1 (5 bases). The CDR3 loop spans 14 amino acids. Trimming removed 1 base from V and 3 bases from J, with 10 bases in between. Germline V lookup: CDR1 SGHKS, CDR2 YYEKEE (reference sequence). CDR3 nucleotide sequence: TGTGCCAGCAGCTTGTCACCGGGGGACACTGAAGCTTTCTTT. It encodes CASSLSPGDTEAFF.

V usage is TRBV19 and J usage is TRBJ2-2, with D perhaps matching TRBD1 (6 bases). V was trimmed by 3 bases and J by 6 bases, leaving 17 bases between them. The CDR3 is made up of 16 amino acids. Per the germline V gene, CDR1 is LNHDA and CDR2 is SQIVND (reference sequence). The CDR3: CASSIYGNRVPGELFF. The CDR3 DNA reads as TGTGCCAGTAGTATTTACGGAAACAGGGTCCCCGGGGAGCTGTTTTTT.

This clonotype has more than one count but fewer than ten. This chain joins TRBV12-3 or TRBV12-4 and TRBJ2-3, with D maybe TRBD1 (5 bases). Deletions cut 10 bases from V and 0 bases from J, with 14 bases between. CDR3 length: 14 residues. CDR3 DNA sequence: TGTGCCACCTTACCCGACAGCAGCACAGATACGCAGTATTTT. Amino acid sequence: CATLPDSSTDTQYF.

CDR3 loop: CASSLEVGRQGEQFF. The CDR3 DNA reads as TGTGCCAGCAGCTTAGAGGTAGGGAGACAGGGCGAGCAGTTCTTC. This chain links TRBV11-3 with TRBJ2-1; TRBD1 agrees at 7 bases. V dropped 0 bases and J dropped 10; count of bases not matched to a gene: 9. The CDR3 totals 15 residues. From germline, CDR1 is SGHNT and CDR2 YENEEA.

In this sample, this clonotype turned up a few times. The V and J genes are TRBV7-2 and TRBJ2-7; D could derive from TRBD1 or TRBD2 (5 bases each). CDR3 length equals 14 residues. The V end lost 4 bases, the J end lost 1 base, and 11 bases lay between the germline ends. Germline values: CDR1 SGHTA, CDR2 FQGNSA. Here the CDR3 reads CASSSGPLSYEQYF. CDR3 sequence (DNA): TGTGCCAGCAGCTCGGGACCGCTATCCTACGAGCAGTACTTC. Filled out from reference TRBV7-2 and TRBJ2-7, the complete variable domain reads GAGVSQSPSNKVTEKGKDVELRCDPISGHTALYWYRQSLGQGLEFLIYFQGNSAPDKSGLPSDRFSAERTGGSVSTLTIQRTQQEDSAVYLCASSSGPLSYEQYFGPGTRLTVT.

This clonotype occurred many times. V gene TRBV12-3 or TRBV12-4 combines with J gene TRBJ2-7; TRBD1 matches at 7 bases. The CDR3 has 13 amino acids. Trimming at V came to 4 bases and at J to 4 bases, leaving 4 bases not matched to a gene. The CDR3 loop reads CASSSPRGYEQYF. The CDR3, as DNA: TGTGCCAGCAGTTCCCCCAGGGGGTACGAGCAGTACTTC.

CDR3 sequence: CASSLNGQGNTDTQYF. The CDR3 DNA reads as TGCGCCAGCAGTCTTAATGGACAGGGCAACACAGATACGCAGTATTTT. The chain links TRBV5-1 to TRBJ2-3, with 8 nucleotides matching TRBD1. Per the germline V gene, CDR1 is SGHRS and CDR2 is YFSETQ. V lost 5 bases to trimming and J lost 2 bases; unmatched junction nucleotides: 10. The CDR3 is 16 residues long.

The table lists this clonotype with a count of one. The chain joins TRBV18 to TRBJ2-1; TRBD1 is a possible D gene (5 bases). Trimming removed 0 bases from V and 15 bases from J, with 15 bases in between. Germline assignment: CDR1 KGHSH and CDR2 LQKENI. The CDR3 is 13 residues long. CDR3 bases: TGTGCCAGCTCACCACCGAGGACCCCAGGGCTGTTCTTC. It encodes CASSPPRTPGLFF.

This chain links TRBV10-2 with TRBJ2-7; TRBD2 matches 7 bases. The CDR3 covers 12 residues. The junction had 4 bases not matched to a gene; V was cut back by 8 bases and J by 3 bases. In germline, CDR1 is WSHSY, CDR2 SAAADI. Written as DNA, the CDR3 is TGCGCCAGCCGGGACTACCACTACGAGCAGTACTTC. Its protein is CASRDYHYEQYF.

The CDR3 region has the DNA TGCGCCAGCAGCTTGGACCGCCAAGAGACCCAGTACTTC. Translating it yields CASSLDRQETQYF. V usage is TRBV5-1 and J usage is TRBJ2-5; D not certain. The length of the CDR3 is 13 residues. Germline V lookup: CDR1 SGHRS, CDR2 YFSETQ. The V and J ends lost 0 bases and 1 base respectively, with 4 bases between them.

This clonotype was recorded many times. The rearrangement uses TRBV29-1 and TRBJ1-1, with D hard to call. The ends were cut back, 7 bases at V and 0 bases at J, with 15 bases in the middle. The CDR3 is made up of 14 amino acids. The germline CDR1 and CDR2 sequences are SQVTM and ANQGSEA. CDR3 coding DNA: TGCAGCGGCCAAGCGGGGTTTATGAACACTGAAGCTTTCTTT. Translating it yields CSGQAGFMNTEAFF.

The chain recombines TRBV3-1 with TRBJ2-7, with TRBD2 matching over 7 bases. CDR1 is LGHDT and CDR2 is YNNKEL in the germline V gene (reference sequence). This CDR3 has 16 residues. Trimming took 1 base from V and 0 from J; bases not matched to a gene: 6. The CDR3 sequence: CASSQGVLASSYEQYF. CDR3 in DNA: TGTGCCAGCAGCCAAGGAGTACTAGCGAGCTCCTACGAGCAGTACTTC.

The chain recombines TRBV29-1 with TRBJ1-4; 7 bases align to TRBD1. The CDR3 spans 13 residues. V was pared by 5 bases and J by 8 bases, with 8 bases of the junction left unmatched. Germline CDR1 reads SQVTM; CDR2 reads ANQGSEA. This CDR3 is CSVIGRGSEKLFF. For the CDR3, the DNA is TGCAGCGTTATAGGCAGGGGGAGCGAAAAACTGTTTTTT. The variable domain in full, with the rest retrieved from reference TRBV29-1 and TRBJ1-4, is SAVISQKPSRDICQRGTSLTIQCQVDSQVTMMFWYRQQPGQSLTLIATANQGSEATYESGFVIDKFPISRPNLTFSTLTVSNMSPEDSSIYLCSVIGRGSEKLFFGSGTQLSVL.

The CDR3 reads CSLTLGSGIQYF. The DNA for the CDR3 is TGCAGCCTTACCTTGGGGAGCGGCATTCAGTACTTC. The chain combines TRBV29-1 with TRBJ2-4, with D possibly being TRBD2 (5 bases). This CDR3 comprises 12 residues. Trimming cost V 8 bases and J 9 bases, with 17 bases left between them. Germline loops: CDR1 SQVTM, CDR2 ANQGSEA.

The chain carries TRBV5-8 and TRBJ2-3; TRBD1 or TRBD2 may be the D gene (5 bases each). The CDR3 has 14 residues. The germline CDR1 and CDR2 sequences are SGHTS and YDEGEE. V was trimmed by 1 base and J by 3 bases, leaving 9 bases between them. The CDR3 coding sequence is TGTGCCAGCAGCTTGTGGGACGGGACAGATACGCAGTATTTT. Translating it yields CASSLWDGTDTQYF.

The rearrangement links TRBV6-1 to TRBJ1-5; 7 positions agree with TRBD1. V dropped 1 base and J dropped 2; count of bases not matched to a gene: 2. Germline V lookup: CDR1 MNHNS, CDR2 SASEGT. The CDR3 has 15 amino acids. DNA of the CDR3: TGTGCCAGCAGTGAAGAGGGGGCGGGCAATCAGCCCCAGCATTTT. Its protein product is CASSEEGAGNQPQHF.

DNA for the CDR3: TGTGCCAGCAGCGTTACAGGGCGGCACACCATATATTTT. Residues: CASSVTGRHTIYF. The V gene is TRBV6-2 or TRBV6-3, the J gene TRBJ1-3, with D perhaps TRBD1 (6 bases). The CDR3 has 13 amino acids. Per germline, CDR1 MNHEY and CDR2 SVGEGT. V dropped 6 bases and J dropped 8 bases, with 14 bases sitting between them.

This clonotype was observed a few times. The chain is built from TRBV27 and TRBJ2-2, with 9 positions matching TRBD2. The CDR3 runs to 17 residues. Trimming removed 6 bases from V and 5 bases from J; junction bases left unmatched: 13. CDR1 and CDR2 (germline): MNHEY, SMNVEV (reference sequence). DNA of the CDR3: TGTGCCAGCAGCTACGGGATAGCGGGAGCTAATACCGGGGAGCTGTTTTTT. Translating it yields CASSYGIAGANTGELFF.

The V call is TRBV3-1, the J call TRBJ2-7; D is undetermined. CDR1 LGHDT and CDR2 YNNKEL come from the germline V gene (reference sequence). The CDR3 contains 13 residues. V was trimmed by 1 base and J by 5 bases, leaving 9 bases between them. CDR3 region: CASSQGRGDEQYF. CDR3 DNA: TGTGCCAGCAGCCAAGGGCGCGGAGACGAGCAGTACTTC.

The chain recombines TRBV7-2 with TRBJ2-1; D is ambiguous. The V end was cut by 1 base, the J end by 0 bases, with 10 bases between. In germline, CDR1 is SGHTA, CDR2 FQGNSA. The CDR3 covers 16 residues. CDR3 loop: CASSLGVSDSYNEQFF. CDR3 DNA: TGTGCCAGCAGCTTAGGGGTCAGCGACTCCTACAATGAGCAGTTCTTC. Full variable domain (remainder filled in from reference TRBV7-2 and TRBJ2-1): GAGVSQSPSNKVTEKGKDVELRCDPISGHTALYWYRQSLGQGLEFLIYFQGNSAPDKSGLPSDRFSAERTGGSVSTLTIQRTQQEDSAVYLCASSLGVSDSYNEQFFGPGTRLTVL.

Of note for this clonotype: Germline and junction disagree at one end, which may indicate a read error. The V call is TRBV2, the J call TRBJ2-5, with TRBD2 identical over 7 bases. CDR1 is SNHLY and CDR2 is FYNNEI in the germline V gene. CDR3 size: 13 residues. CDR3 in DNA: TGTGCCGGCAGGAGGACTAGTCAAGAGACCCAGTACTTC. Translated, it gives CAGRRTSQETQYF.

V and J are TRBV11-3 and TRBJ2-3; D might be TRBD2 (6 bases). The germline V gene encodes CDR1 SGHNT and CDR2 YENEEA. Trimming took 2 bases from V and 6 from J, leaving 12 bases between them. The CDR3 totals 14 residues. The CDR3 spells CASSLSSGRDTQYF. The CDR3 bases are TGTGCCAGCAGCTTATCTTCGGGGAGGGATACGCAGTATTTT.

The rearrangement links TRBV12-3 or TRBV12-4 to TRBJ2-5, with TRBD1 matching 7 bases. The CDR3 covers 18 residues. V trimming: 7 bases; J trimming: 5 bases; junction bases outside the gene matches: 22. DNA of the CDR3: TGTGCCAGCATTATAAGGGGGTCCGGCAGGGGGATGAGGGAGACCCAGTACTTC. Encoded protein: CASIIRGSGRGMRETQYF.

This sequence joins TRBV24-1 and TRBJ1-2, with D maybe TRBD1 (6 bases). V gave up 4 bases and J gave up 8 bases, with 13 bases separating them. The CDR3 totals 13 residues. Germline CDR1 reads KGHDR; CDR2 reads SFDVKD. The CDR3 here is CATSEPGQGGYTF. CDR3 sequence (DNA): TGTGCCACCAGTGAGCCGGGACAAGGAGGCTACACCTTC.

This clonotype was observed a few times. The chain carries TRBV28 and TRBJ2-3; 8 bases fit TRBD2. Germline loops: CDR1 MDHEN, CDR2 SYDVKM. The CDR3 loop spans 16 amino acids. Unmatched junction bases numbered 12, after V lost 5 bases and J lost 5 bases. The CDR3 loop is CASSHTSGPRVDTQYF. As DNA, the CDR3 is TGTGCCAGCAGTCACACTAGCGGCCCACGGGTAGATACGCAGTATTTT.

Ten or more counts support this clonotype. V usage is TRBV7-3 and J usage is TRBJ2-5; D is possibly TRBD2 (6 bases). Trimming stripped 5 bases from V and 4 bases from J, with 17 bases between. The V gene's germline CDR1 is SGHTA and CDR2 FQGTGA. The CDR3 extends over 15 amino acids. CDR3 bases: TGTGCCAGCAGCCCCACGGGAGCGGTAGGAGAGACCCAGTACTTC. Protein product: CASSPTGAVGETQYF.